This TCR beta chain came from a study of human T cells and chemical hapten exposure. For the study at large: Chiefly women, the patients showed alopecia areata, totalis or universalis.

Trimming removed 5 bases at V and 6 bases at J, with 13 bases between. The CDR3 is made up of 13 amino acids. Noted time point: pre-sensitization, week 0. Treatment defined: therapeutic diphenylcyclopropenone sensitization with weekly scalp DPC. Ahead of applying each patch test, blood was sampled. Those who donated were patients with alopecia, 18 to 70 years of age, and suitable for DPC. TCRdb ran MiXCR on the RACE reads and lists one entry per CDR3 protein. In the table there are 380,000 or so distinct CDR3 sequences, around 5.5% of which are singletons. Sequencing used whole blood, obtained in connection with sensitization to the hapten diphenylcyclopropenone (DPC). The source of this sequence is a young woman with alopecia areata. Some clones in this sample may be carry-over from other donors' samples. The chain is built from TRBV12-3 or TRBV12-4 and TRBJ1-2; D gene ambiguous. The DNA for the CDR3 is TGTGCCAGCAGTGTTTCGATGGGGAATGGCTACACCTTC. It specifies CASSVSMGNGYTF.